A single sample gave rise to the 13 T cell receptor beta chains below, sequenced in a study of blood T cell repertoires in COVID-19. Repertoires were generated with immunoSEQ multiplex PCR, while TCRdb's copy carries only in-frame clones and drops some. Of approximately 130,000 clones listed, 85% were seen once; the top ten hold about 3.8%. Sequences were obtained from peripheral blood. The receptors were gathered from a man in his 60s with acute or convalescent COVID-19.

The V gene is TRBV27, the J gene TRBJ1-2; possibly TRBD1 for D (6 bases). Per germline, CDR1 MNHEY and CDR2 SMNVEV (reference sequence). The CDR3 consists of 15 residues. V gave up 8 bases and J gave up 7 bases, with 23 bases separating them. CDR3 bases: TGTGCCAGCTCCGACCCTGGGGGACATCCGAGTGGCTACACCTTC. It translates to CASSDPGGHPSGYTF.

This chain joins TRBV20-1 and TRBJ1-5; the match to TRBD1 covers 7 bases. The trim removed 3 bases at V and 1 base at J, leaving 15 bases unmatched. The CDR3 consists of 18 residues. The germline V gene encodes CDR1 DFQATT and CDR2 SNEGSKA (reference sequence). The CDR3 protein is CSASSGQVGYRSNQPQHF. The CDR3 DNA is TGCAGTGCTAGTTCCGGACAGGTTGGCTATAGGAGCAATCAGCCCCAGCATTTT.

This clone came up a few times. V and J are TRBV9 and TRBJ1-6, with 8 bases aligning to TRBD1. CDR3 length equals 14 residues. With 5 bases clipped from V and 10 bases from J, the junction kept 8 bases outside the gene matches. CDR1 is SGDLS and CDR2 is YYNGEE in the germline V gene. Written as DNA, the CDR3 is TGTGCCAGCAGGTCCGGGACAGGAGGATCACCCCTCCACTTT. Protein: CASRSGTGGSPLHF.

This clone has only one observation. The rearrangement links TRBV7-6 to TRBJ1-2; maybe TRBD1 (5 bases). The V gene lost 5 bases and the J gene lost 8 bases, with 18 bases spanning the gap. Per germline, CDR1 SGHVS and CDR2 FNYEAQ. The CDR3 covers 14 residues. CDR3 nucleotides: TGTGCCAGCAGCCCCCAGGGATCGGGTTTCGGCTACACCTTC. Translation: CASSPQGSGFGYTF.

The chain links TRBV4-1 to TRBJ1-1, with 8 bases fitting TRBD1. CDR1 MGHRA and CDR2 YSYEKL come from the germline V gene. The CDR3 consists of 18 residues. J lost 2 bases, V lost 7 bases, and 18 bases had no gene match. CDR3 sequence (DNA): TGCGCCAGCACTCAGATCAGGTTCGACAGGGGACTAAACACTGAAGCTTTCTTT. Protein: CASTQIRFDRGLNTEAFF.

The chain uses TRBV4-3 and TRBJ2-1, with TRBD1 as a possible D gene (5 bases). Germline V CDR1 and CDR2: LGHNA, YSLEER. The CDR3 is made up of 16 amino acids. V was cut by 0 bases and J by 5 bases, with 14 bases left in between. The CDR3 DNA is TGCGCCAGCAGCCAAGATTTGGCAGGGTCCAACAATGAGCAGTTCTTC. Protein sequence: CASSQDLAGSNNEQFF.

Of note for this clone: The same CDR3 arises from other DNA sequences in this sample as well. This chain uses TRBV6-5 with TRBJ1-1; a possible D gene is TRBD1 (6 bases). Germline lookup yields CDR1 MNHEY and CDR2 SVGAGI. This CDR3 spans 13 amino acids. Deletions cut 6 bases from V and 1 base from J, with 9 bases between. The DNA for the CDR3 is TGTGCCAGCAGCAGGACAGCGAACACTGAAGCTTTCTTT. Translation gives CASSRTANTEAFF.

The genes are TRBV7-9 and TRBJ1-4; the D gene is possibly TRBD1 (6 bases). The CDR3 extends over 14 amino acids. Germline CDR1 reads SEHNR; CDR2 reads FQNEAQ (reference sequence). Trimming left V 6 bases short and J 7 bases short, with 15 bases between. The CDR3 region has the DNA TGTGCCAGCAGGGACGGGGGGCTTAGTGAAAAACTGTTTTTT. Amino acid sequence: CASRDGGLSEKLFF. The entire variable domain, with the rest obtained from reference TRBV7-9 and TRBJ1-4, is as follows: DTGVSQNPRHKITKRGQNVTFRCDPISEHNRLYWYRQTLGQGPEFLTYFQNEAQLEKSRLLSDRFSAERPKGSFSTLEIQRTEQGDSAMYLCASRDGGLSEKLFFGSGTQLSVL.

The chain combines TRBV9 with TRBJ2-7; D is ambiguous. With 4 bases removed from V and 0 bases from J, the gap between germline ends came to 11 bases. Germline CDR1 and CDR2: SGDLS and YYNGEE. The CDR3 totals 14 residues. CDR3 nucleotides: TGTGCCAGCAGCTCCTCGGTGAGCTCCTACGAGCAGTACTTC. As protein: CASSSSVSSYEQYF.

This clone was picked up one time. The genes are TRBV6-5 and TRBJ1-1; a possible D gene is TRBD1 (6 bases). Trimming removed 5 bases from V and 4 bases from J, with 14 bases in between. Germline V gene data show CDR1 as MNHEY and CDR2 as SVGAGI. CDR3 size: 14 residues. For the CDR3, the DNA is TGTGCCAGCAGTACCCGGCGGGGGCCCACTGAAGCTTTCTTT. This encodes CASSTRRGPTEAFF.

This chain joins TRBV6-5 and TRBJ1-1; D not certain. The CDR3 is made up of 15 amino acids. Trimming removed 6 bases at V and 3 bases at J, with 17 bases between. Germline CDR1 and CDR2: MNHEY and SVGAGI. The CDR3 sequence is CASSPDFGPDTEAFF. The CDR3 region has the DNA TGTGCCAGCAGCCCCGATTTTGGGCCCGACACTGAAGCTTTCTTT.

This rearrangement joins TRBV3-1 (or the pseudogene TRBV3-2) to TRBJ2-7; TRBD2 agrees at 7 bases. This CDR3 region has 15 residues. Germline-derived CDR1 and CDR2 are LGHDT and YNNKEL (reference sequence). V was clipped by 4 bases and J by 3 bases; unmatched bases: 9. This CDR3 reads CASSPPGSGFYEQYF. CDR3 nucleotide sequence: TGTGCCAGCAGCCCCCCTGGTAGCGGGTTCTACGAGCAGTACTTC.

The chain combines TRBV5-1 with TRBJ2-5; 7 nucleotides match TRBD1. V shed 7 bases, J shed 1 base, and the junction held 4 bases outside the gene matches. CDR1 is SGHRS and CDR2 is YFSETQ in the germline V gene. The CDR3 runs to 13 residues. In DNA form, the CDR3 reads TGCGCCAGCCACCGGGACAGCCAAGAGACCCAGTACTTC. Translation: CASHRDSQETQYF.